This T cell receptor beta chain was obtained from a study of patients and donors after allogeneic stem cell transplantation (dated by TCRdb to the early 2020s). Deletion took 5 bases off V and 6 bases off J, with a span of 23 bases between the germline ends. CDR1 and CDR2 are read off the germline V gene (reference sequence) as LNHNV and YYDKDF. Its CDR3 holds 16 amino acids, cysteine through phenylalanine. Of the read, only the CDR3 DNA is kept; its 48 bases are in frame from base 1. Libraries came from RT-PCR. TCRdb lists the instrument as NextSeq 550. TCRdb trimmed public reads at Q25 via fastp, called clones via MiXCR and kept in-frame beta chains. One record per CDR3 amino acid sequence lists the most common genes and DNA. The sample data list approximately 220,000 distinct CDR3 sequences, and roughly 38% of these were observed just once. The ten largest make up more than 9% of the sample. Of note for this clonotype: Its antigen remains undetermined. Within one base of it there is no much larger clone, and no base qualities were kept.

The sequenced material came from blood, either unsorted or a sorted T cell fraction (not recorded which). The chain employs TRBV15 and TRBJ2-7; D gene: possibly TRBD2, on 5 matching bases. The source is a human donor who was either an allogeneic HSCT recipient or a stem cell or donor lymphocyte infusion donor (not recorded which). It is not recorded whose cells these are; they may come from a transplant donor. The DNA is TGTGCCACCAGCTCGGTTTATTATAACATTCGGGGCGAGCAGTACTTC. This codes for CATSSVYYNIRGEQYF. The CDR3 plus the reference TRBV15 and TRBJ2-7 genes for the other parts give the full variable domain: DAMVIQNPRYQVTQFGKPVTLSCSQTLNHNVMYWYQQKSSQAPKLLFHYYDKDFNNEADTPDNFQSRRPNTSFCFLDIRSPGLGDTAMYLCATSSVYYNIRGEQYFGPGTRLTVT.